The rows below give T cell receptor beta chains drawn from one sample of a study of blood T cell repertoires in COVID-19. Assay: immunoSEQ multiplex PCR; the TCRdb copy retains only in-frame clones and omits some. The sample lists more than 65,000 clones; around three quarters were seen once. Material for sequencing was peripheral blood. These receptors were taken from a man aged 60 to 69 with acute or convalescent COVID-19. Each CDR3 is given with its conserved first and last residue. The order of the fields is CDR3 protein, CDR3 DNA, V gene, D gene, J gene, clone size. A D gene is named only where the DNA matches it firmly. Some rows mark clone size as missing; the rest say once, few, many or name a class of expanded clone.

CDR3aa: CASSGQGATGYTF
CDR3nt: TGTGCCAGCAGTGGACAGGGGGCGACAGGCTACACCTTC
v_gene: TRBV5-4
d_gene: TRBD1
j_gene: TRBJ1-2
abundance: .

CDR3aa: CASSQASGYTF
CDR3nt: TGTGCCAGCAGCCAAGCTTCTGGCTACACCTTC
v_gene: TRBV4-2
d_gene: .
j_gene: TRBJ1-2
abundance: .

CDR3aa: CASSLRRVTNTGELFF
CDR3nt: TGTGCCAGCAGCTTACGCAGGGTCACGAACACCGGGGAGCTGTTTTTT
v_gene: TRBV11-1
d_gene: .
j_gene: TRBJ2-2
abundance: .

CDR3aa: CASSLGGLTNTGELFF
CDR3nt: TGCGCCAGCAGCTTGGGGGGACTGACGAACACCGGGGAGCTGTTTTTT
v_gene: TRBV5-1
d_gene: .
j_gene: TRBJ2-2
abundance: .

CDR3aa: CASSLEGRAVAEKLFF
CDR3nt: TGTGCCAGCAGCCTAGAGGGCAGGGCCGTCGCGGAAAAACTGTTTTTT
v_gene: TRBV4-2
d_gene: .
j_gene: TRBJ1-4
abundance: .

CDR3aa: CAISEGQGGSPLHF
CDR3nt: TGTGCCATCAGTGAGGGGCAGGGGGGTTCACCCCTCCACTTT
v_gene: TRBV10-3
d_gene: TRBD1
j_gene: TRBJ1-6
abundance: few

CDR3aa: CASSLDLASGGAWTGELFF
CDR3nt: TGTGCCAGCAGCTTAGATCTCGCTAGCGGGGGGGCGTGGACCGGGGAGCTGTTTTTT
v_gene: TRBV11-2
d_gene: TRBD2
j_gene: TRBJ2-2
abundance: .

CDR3aa: CASRGTANQPQHF
CDR3nt: TGTGCCAGCAGGGGGACAGCCAATCAGCCCCAGCATTTT
v_gene: TRBV6-5
d_gene: TRBD1
j_gene: TRBJ1-5
abundance: .

CDR3aa: CASRTPGTYEQYF
CDR3nt: TGTGCCAGCAGGACGCCAGGGACCTACGAGCAGTACTTC
v_gene: TRBV6-5
d_gene: .
j_gene: TRBJ2-7
abundance: .

CDR3aa: CASSLGTGGRNEQYF
CDR3nt: TGTGCCAGCAGCTTAGGGACAGGGGGTAGGAACGAGCAGTACTTC
v_gene: TRBV11-2
d_gene: TRBD1
j_gene: TRBJ2-7
abundance: .

CDR3aa: CASSLRARGEQYF
CDR3nt: TGTGCCAGCAGTTTACGCGCCAGGGGAGAGCAGTACTTC
v_gene: TRBV28
d_gene: .
j_gene: TRBJ2-7
abundance: .

CDR3aa: CASSTGLAGAGEQYF
CDR3nt: TGTGCCAGCTCGACTGGACTAGCGGGGGCCGGGGAGCAGTACTTC
v_gene: TRBV18
d_gene: TRBD2
j_gene: TRBJ2-7
abundance: .

CDR3aa: CASSFLTGGPPF
CDR3nt: TGTGCCAGCAGCTTCCTTACAGGGGGCCCCCCATTC
v_gene: TRBV7-2
d_gene: TRBD1
j_gene: TRBJ1-2
abundance: .

CDR3aa: CASSQQGAETQYF
CDR3nt: TGTGCCAGCAGTCAGCAGGGGGCAGAGACCCAGTACTTC
v_gene: TRBV27
d_gene: TRBD1
j_gene: TRBJ2-5
abundance: once

CDR3aa: CASSTGGTADNEQFF
CDR3nt: TGCGCCAGCAGCACCGGAGGGACAGCGGACAATGAGCAGTTCTTC
v_gene: TRBV5-1
d_gene: .
j_gene: TRBJ2-1
abundance: once

CDR3aa: CASSLKGSNQPQHF
CDR3nt: TGTGCCAGCAGCTTGAAGGGGAGCAATCAGCCCCAGCATTTT
v_gene: TRBV7-2
d_gene: .
j_gene: TRBJ1-5
abundance: .

CDR3aa: CASSEWGTANTEAFF
CDR3nt: TGCGCCAGCAGTGAGTGGGGGACAGCTAACACTGAAGCTTTCTTT
v_gene: TRBV10-1
d_gene: TRBD1
j_gene: TRBJ1-1
abundance: once

CDR3aa: CAWSFMGADRGNQPQHF
CDR3nt: TGTGCCTGGAGTTTCATGGGGGCAGACAGGGGGAATCAGCCCCAGCATTTT
v_gene: TRBV30
d_gene: TRBD1
j_gene: TRBJ1-5
abundance: few

CDR3aa: CASSLGDSPGSPLHF
CDR3nt: TGTGCCAGCAGCTTAGGCGACAGCCCCGGCTCACCCCTCCACTTT
v_gene: TRBV7-9
d_gene: .
j_gene: TRBJ1-6
abundance: .

CDR3aa: CASSIDFQETQYF
CDR3nt: TGTGCCAGTAGTATCGACTTCCAAGAGACCCAGTACTTC
v_gene: TRBV19
d_gene: .
j_gene: TRBJ2-5
abundance: few

CDR3aa: CASKGTRGSSYNEQFF
CDR3nt: TGCGCCAGCAAGGGGACGCGGGGGAGCTCCTACAATGAGCAGTTCTTC
v_gene: TRBV5-1
d_gene: TRBD2
j_gene: TRBJ2-1
abundance: .

CDR3aa: CASSLAFGQAYGYTF
CDR3nt: TGCGCCAGCAGCTTGGCCTTCGGACAGGCCTATGGCTACACCTTC
v_gene: TRBV5-1
d_gene: TRBD1
j_gene: TRBJ1-2
abundance: .

CDR3aa: CATSHRTGRRTEAFF
CDR3nt: TGTGCCACCAGCCACCGGACAGGTCGGAGAACTGAAGCTTTCTTT
v_gene: TRBV24-1
d_gene: TRBD1
j_gene: TRBJ1-1
abundance: .

CDR3aa: CASSLGGPNTEAFF
CDR3nt: TGTGCCAGCAGCTTGGGCGGGCCGAACACTGAAGCTTTCTTT
v_gene: TRBV5-4
d_gene: .
j_gene: TRBJ1-1
abundance: .

CDR3aa: CASSPFQPQHF
CDR3nt: TGCGCCAGCAGTCCGTTTCAGCCCCAGCATTTT
v_gene: TRBV23-1
d_gene: .
j_gene: TRBJ1-5
abundance: .

CDR3aa: CASSFQQGRYSPLHF
CDR3nt: TGTGCCAGCAGTTTCCAACAGGGTCGGTATTCACCCCTCCACTTT
v_gene: TRBV6-5
d_gene: .
j_gene: TRBJ1-6
abundance: .

CDR3aa: CSARRQNGYTF
CDR3nt: TGCAGTGCTAGGCGTCAAAATGGCTACACCTTC
v_gene: TRBV20-1
d_gene: .
j_gene: TRBJ1-2
abundance: .

CDR3aa: CASSIPPQGAGGYTF
CDR3nt: TGTGCCAGTAGTATCCCACCACAGGGGGCCGGCGGCTACACCTTC
v_gene: TRBV19
d_gene: TRBD1
j_gene: TRBJ1-2
abundance: .

CDR3aa: CASSTGGTWAGNTIYF
CDR3nt: TGCGCCAGCAGCACCGGTGGGACTTGGGCTGGAAACACCATATATTTT
v_gene: TRBV5-1
d_gene: .
j_gene: TRBJ1-3
abundance: few